These 3 T cell receptor beta chains share one sample of origin, sequenced in a study of cytomegalovirus exposure and HLA in healthy donors. PCR was performed using 60 Vbeta and 13 Jbeta primers. The method was immunoSEQ multiplex PCR; TCRdb's version includes in-frame clones alone and lacks a portion of them. The table has just over 150,000 clones, approximately 85% seen once. The sample comprised PBMCs. Receptors originate from a woman between 18 and 30 years old in good health and CMV-seronegative.

CDR3 nucleotides: TGTGCCAGCAGCGTTGAGCCGAACACTGAAGCTTTCTTT. Protein sequence: CASSVEPNTEAFF. This sequence joins TRBV9 and TRBJ1-1; D call uncertain. Per the germline V gene, CDR1 is SGDLS and CDR2 is YYNGEE. Trimming removed 2 bases from V and 1 base from J, with 6 bases in between. This CDR3 region has 13 residues.

The J gene is TRBJ1-4, the V gene TRBV5-5, with 8 bases that match TRBD1. After removal of 3 bases from V and 7 bases from J, the junction contained 11 bases not matched to a gene. Per the germline V gene, CDR1 is SGHKS and CDR2 is YYEKEE (reference sequence). This CDR3 spans 16 amino acids. In DNA form, the CDR3 reads TGTGCCAGCAGCTCGGGGGCAGGGGGCGGAAGTGAAAAACTGTTTTTT. Translation: CASSSGAGGGSEKLFF.

This clone was counted only a few times. The chain recombines TRBV6-5 with TRBJ1-2, with D perhaps matching TRBD1 (5 bases). The CDR3 covers 15 residues. V lost 2 bases, J lost 8 bases, and 18 bases lay in between. The germline V gene has CDR1 MNHEY and CDR2 SVGAGI. CDR3 in amino acids: CASSYTAGGAGGYTF. DNA for the CDR3: TGTGCCAGCAGTTACACGGCAGGCGGGGCTGGGGGCTACACCTTC.